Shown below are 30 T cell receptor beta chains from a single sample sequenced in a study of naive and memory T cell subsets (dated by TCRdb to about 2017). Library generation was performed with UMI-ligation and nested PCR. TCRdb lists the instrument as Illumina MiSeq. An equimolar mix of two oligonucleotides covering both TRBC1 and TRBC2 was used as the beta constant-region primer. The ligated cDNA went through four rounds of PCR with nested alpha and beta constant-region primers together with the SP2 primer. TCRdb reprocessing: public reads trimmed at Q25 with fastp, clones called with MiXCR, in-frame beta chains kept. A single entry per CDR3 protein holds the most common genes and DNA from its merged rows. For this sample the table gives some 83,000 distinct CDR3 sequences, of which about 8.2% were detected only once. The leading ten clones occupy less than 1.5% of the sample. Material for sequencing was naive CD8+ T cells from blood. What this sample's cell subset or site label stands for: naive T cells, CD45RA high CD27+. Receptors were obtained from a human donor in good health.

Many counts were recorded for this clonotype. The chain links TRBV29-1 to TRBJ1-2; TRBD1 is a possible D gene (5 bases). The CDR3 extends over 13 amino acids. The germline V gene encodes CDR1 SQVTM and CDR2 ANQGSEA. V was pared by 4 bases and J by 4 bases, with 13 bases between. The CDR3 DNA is TGCAGCGTTGGTACAGGTGGTGGCTATGGCTACACCTTC. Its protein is CSVGTGGGYGYTF.

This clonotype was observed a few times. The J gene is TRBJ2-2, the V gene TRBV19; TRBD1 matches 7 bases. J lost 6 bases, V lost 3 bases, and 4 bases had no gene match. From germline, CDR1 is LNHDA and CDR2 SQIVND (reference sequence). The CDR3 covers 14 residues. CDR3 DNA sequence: TGTGCCAGTAGTATGAGGGGGCGCCCCGGGGAGCTGTTTTTT. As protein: CASSMRGRPGELFF.

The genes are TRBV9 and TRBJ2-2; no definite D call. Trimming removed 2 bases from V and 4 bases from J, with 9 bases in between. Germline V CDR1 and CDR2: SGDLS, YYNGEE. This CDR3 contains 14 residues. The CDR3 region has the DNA TGTGCCAGCAGCGTCGGAGTAACCACCGGGGAGCTGTTTTTT. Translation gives CASSVGVTTGELFF.

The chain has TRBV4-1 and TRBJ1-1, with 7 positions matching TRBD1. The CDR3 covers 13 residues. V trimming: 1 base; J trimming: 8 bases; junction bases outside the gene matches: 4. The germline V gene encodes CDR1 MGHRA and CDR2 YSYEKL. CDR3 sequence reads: CASSQALDREAFF. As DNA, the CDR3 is TGCGCCAGCAGCCAAGCCTTGGACAGGGAAGCTTTCTTT.

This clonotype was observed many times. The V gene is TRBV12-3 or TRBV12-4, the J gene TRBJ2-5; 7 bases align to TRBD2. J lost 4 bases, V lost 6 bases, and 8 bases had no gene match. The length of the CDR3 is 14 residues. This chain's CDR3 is CASSPSGGGETQYF. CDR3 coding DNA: TGTGCCAGCAGCCCCTCGGGAGGAGGAGAGACCCAGTACTTC.

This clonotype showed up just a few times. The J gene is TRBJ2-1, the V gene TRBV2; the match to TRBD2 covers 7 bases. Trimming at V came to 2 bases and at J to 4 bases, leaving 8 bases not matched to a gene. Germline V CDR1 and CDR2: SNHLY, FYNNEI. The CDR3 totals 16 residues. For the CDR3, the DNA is TGTGCCAGCAGTGAATGGCTAGCGGAGACGTACAATGAGCAGTTCTTC. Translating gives CASSEWLAETYNEQFF.

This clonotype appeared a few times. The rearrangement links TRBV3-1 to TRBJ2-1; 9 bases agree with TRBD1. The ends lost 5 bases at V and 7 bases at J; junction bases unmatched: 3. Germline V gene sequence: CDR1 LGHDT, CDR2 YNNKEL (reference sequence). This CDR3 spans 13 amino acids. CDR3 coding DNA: TGTGCCAGCAGCGGAGACAGGGGGAATGAGCAGTTCTTC. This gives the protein CASSGDRGNEQFF.

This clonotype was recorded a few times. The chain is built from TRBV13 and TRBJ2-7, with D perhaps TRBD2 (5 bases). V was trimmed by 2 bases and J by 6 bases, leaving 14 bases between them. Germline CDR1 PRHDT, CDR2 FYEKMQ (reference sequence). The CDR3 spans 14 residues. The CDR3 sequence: CASSLFGSSPEQYF. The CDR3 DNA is TGTGCCAGCAGCTTATTTGGGAGTTCTCCCGAGCAGTACTTC.

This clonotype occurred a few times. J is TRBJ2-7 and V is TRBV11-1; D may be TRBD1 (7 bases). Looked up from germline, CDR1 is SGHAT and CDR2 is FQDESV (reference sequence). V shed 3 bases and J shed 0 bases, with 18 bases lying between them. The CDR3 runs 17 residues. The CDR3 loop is CASSLEKTGTRSYEQYF. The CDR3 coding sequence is TGTGCCAGCAGCTTGGAAAAGACAGGGACTCGCTCCTACGAGCAGTACTTC.

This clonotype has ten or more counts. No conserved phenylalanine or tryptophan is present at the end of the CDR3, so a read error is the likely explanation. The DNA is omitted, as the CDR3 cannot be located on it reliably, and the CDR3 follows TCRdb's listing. This chain's CDR3 is CASSQRDRPS. The genes are TRBV4-3 and TRBJ2-4; the listed D gene, TRBD1, was not tested against the DNA. The CDR3 comprises 10 residues, both ends counted. Germline CDR1 is LGHNA and CDR2 is YSLEER.

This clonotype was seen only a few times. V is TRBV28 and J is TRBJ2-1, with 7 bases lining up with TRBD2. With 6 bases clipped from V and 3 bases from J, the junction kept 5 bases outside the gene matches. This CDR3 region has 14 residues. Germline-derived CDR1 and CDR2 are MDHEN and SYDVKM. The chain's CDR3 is CASSRLADYNEQFF. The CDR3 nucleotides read TGTGCCAGCAGCAGGCTAGCGGACTACAATGAGCAGTTCTTC.

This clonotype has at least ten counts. The CDR3 nucleotides are TGCAGCGGGACCGGACCCTTCGGCGAGCAGTACTTC. It codes for CSGTGPFGEQYF. This sequence joins TRBV29-1 and TRBJ2-7; D gene uncertain. This CDR3 comprises 12 residues. Trimming removed 7 bases from V and 6 bases from J, with 16 bases in between. Germline V CDR1 and CDR2: SQVTM, ANQGSEA.

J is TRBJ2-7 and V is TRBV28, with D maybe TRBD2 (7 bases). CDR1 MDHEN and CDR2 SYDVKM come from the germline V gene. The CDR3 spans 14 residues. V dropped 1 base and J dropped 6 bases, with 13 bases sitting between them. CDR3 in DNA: TGTGCCAGCAGTTTATCCCGGGGGGCGGGCGAGCAGTACTTC. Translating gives CASSLSRGAGEQYF.

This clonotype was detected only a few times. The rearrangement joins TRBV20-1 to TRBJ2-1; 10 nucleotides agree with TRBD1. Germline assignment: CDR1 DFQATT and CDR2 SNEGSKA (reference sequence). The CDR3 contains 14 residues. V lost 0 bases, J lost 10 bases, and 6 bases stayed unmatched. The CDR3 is CSARERRTGGEQFF. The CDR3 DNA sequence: TGCAGTGCTAGAGAAAGAAGGACAGGGGGGGAGCAGTTCTTC.

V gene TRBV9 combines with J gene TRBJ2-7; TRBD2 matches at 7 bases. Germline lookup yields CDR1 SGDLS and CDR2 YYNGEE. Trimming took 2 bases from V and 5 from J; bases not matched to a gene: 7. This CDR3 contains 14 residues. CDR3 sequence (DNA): TGTGCCAGCAGCGTCTCCGGGGGGTTGGACGAGCAGTACTTC. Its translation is CASSVSGGLDEQYF.

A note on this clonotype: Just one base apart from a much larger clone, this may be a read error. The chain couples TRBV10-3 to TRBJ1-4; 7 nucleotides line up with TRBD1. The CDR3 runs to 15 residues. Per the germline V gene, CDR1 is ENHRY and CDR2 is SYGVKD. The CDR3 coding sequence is TGTGCCATCAGTGATCCGGGACAGAGTAATGAAAATCTGTTTTTT. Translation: CAISDPGQSNENLFF.

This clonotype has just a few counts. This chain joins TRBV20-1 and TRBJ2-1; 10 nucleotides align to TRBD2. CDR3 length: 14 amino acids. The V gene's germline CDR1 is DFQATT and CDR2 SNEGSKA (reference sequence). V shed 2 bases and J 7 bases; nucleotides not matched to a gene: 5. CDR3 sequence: CSARSSGSGNEQFF. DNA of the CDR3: TGCAGTGCTAGATCTAGCGGGAGCGGGAATGAGCAGTTCTTC.

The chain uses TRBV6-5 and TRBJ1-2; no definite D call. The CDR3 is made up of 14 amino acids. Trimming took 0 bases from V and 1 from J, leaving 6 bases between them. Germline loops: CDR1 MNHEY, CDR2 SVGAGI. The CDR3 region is CASSYSEGNYGYTF. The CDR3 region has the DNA TGTGCCAGCAGTTACTCGGAGGGTAACTATGGCTACACCTTC.

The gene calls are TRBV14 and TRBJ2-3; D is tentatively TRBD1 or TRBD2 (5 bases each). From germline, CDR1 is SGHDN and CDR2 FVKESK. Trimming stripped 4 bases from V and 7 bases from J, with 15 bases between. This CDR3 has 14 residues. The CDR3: CASSRRGSLYTQYF. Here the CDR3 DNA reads TGTGCCAGCAGCCGACGGGGCTCATTGTATACGCAGTATTTT. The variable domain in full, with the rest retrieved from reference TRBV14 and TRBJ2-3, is EAGVTQFPSHSVIEKGQTVTLRCDPISGHDNLYWYRRVMGKEIKFLLHFVKESKQDESGMPNNRFLAERTGGTYSTLKVQPAELEDSGVYFCASSRRGSLYTQYFGPGTRLTVL.

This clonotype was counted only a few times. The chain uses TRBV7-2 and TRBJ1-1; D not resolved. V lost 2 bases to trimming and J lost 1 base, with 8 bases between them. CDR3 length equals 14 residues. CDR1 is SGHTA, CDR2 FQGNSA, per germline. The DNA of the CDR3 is TGTGCCAGCAGCTTATTCTTGGCGAACACTGAAGCTTTCTTT. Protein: CASSLFLANTEAFF. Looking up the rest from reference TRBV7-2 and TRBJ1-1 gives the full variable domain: GAGVSQSPSNKVTEKGKDVELRCDPISGHTALYWYRQSLGQGLEFLIYFQGNSAPDKSGLPSDRFSAERTGGSVSTLTIQRTQQEDSAVYLCASSLFLANTEAFFGQGTRLTVV.

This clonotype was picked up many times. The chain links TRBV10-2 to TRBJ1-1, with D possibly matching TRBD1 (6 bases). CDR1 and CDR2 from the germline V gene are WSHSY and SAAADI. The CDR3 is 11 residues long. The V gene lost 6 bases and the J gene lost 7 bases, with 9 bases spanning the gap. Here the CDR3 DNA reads TGCGCCAGCAGGACAGGACGTGAAGCTTTCTTT. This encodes CASRTGREAFF.

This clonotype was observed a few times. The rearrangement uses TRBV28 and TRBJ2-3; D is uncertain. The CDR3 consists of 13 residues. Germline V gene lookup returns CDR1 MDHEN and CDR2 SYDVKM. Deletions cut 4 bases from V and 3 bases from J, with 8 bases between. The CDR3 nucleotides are TGTGCCAGCAGTTCCGTCCAGACAGATACGCAGTATTTT. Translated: CASSSVQTDTQYF.

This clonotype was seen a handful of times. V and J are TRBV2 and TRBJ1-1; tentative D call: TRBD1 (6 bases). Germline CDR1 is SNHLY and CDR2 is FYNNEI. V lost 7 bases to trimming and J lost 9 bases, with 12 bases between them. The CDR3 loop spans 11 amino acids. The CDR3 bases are TGTGCCAGCATTACAGGGAGTAAAGCTTTCTTT. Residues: CASITGSKAFF.

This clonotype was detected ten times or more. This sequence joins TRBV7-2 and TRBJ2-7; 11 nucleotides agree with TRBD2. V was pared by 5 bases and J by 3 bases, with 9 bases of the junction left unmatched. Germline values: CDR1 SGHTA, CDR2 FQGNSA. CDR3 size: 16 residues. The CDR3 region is CASSLDGTSGHYEQYF. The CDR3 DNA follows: TGTGCCAGCAGCCTAGACGGGACTAGCGGTCACTACGAGCAGTACTTC.

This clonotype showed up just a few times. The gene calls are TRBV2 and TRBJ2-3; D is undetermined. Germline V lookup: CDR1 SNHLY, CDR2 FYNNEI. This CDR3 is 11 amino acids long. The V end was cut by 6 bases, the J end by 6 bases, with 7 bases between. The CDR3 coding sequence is TGTGCCAGCAGGAAAAGGGATACGCAGTATTTT. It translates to CASRKRDTQYF.

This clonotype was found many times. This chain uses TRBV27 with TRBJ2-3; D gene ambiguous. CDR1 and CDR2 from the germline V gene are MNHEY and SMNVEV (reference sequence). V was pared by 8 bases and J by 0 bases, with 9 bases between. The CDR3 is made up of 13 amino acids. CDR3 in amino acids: CASSQWSTDTQYF. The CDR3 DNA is TGTGCCAGCTCCCAGTGGAGCACAGATACGCAGTATTTT.

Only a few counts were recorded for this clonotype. The CDR3 is CASSPRLGSYNEQFF. The CDR3 bases are TGTGCCAGCAGTCCCCGTCTAGGCTCCTACAATGAGCAGTTCTTC. The chain combines TRBV6-2 or TRBV6-3 with TRBJ2-1; unclear D gene. The germline CDR1 and CDR2 sequences are MNHEY and SVGEGT. The CDR3 is made up of 15 amino acids. V lost 5 bases and J lost 0, with 11 bases in between.

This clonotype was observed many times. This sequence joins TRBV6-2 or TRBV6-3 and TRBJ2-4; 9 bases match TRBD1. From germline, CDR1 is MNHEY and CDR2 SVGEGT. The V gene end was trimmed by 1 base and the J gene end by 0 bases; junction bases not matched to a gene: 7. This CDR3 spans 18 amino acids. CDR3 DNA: TGTGCCAGCAGTTACTGGACAGGGGAGAGGATAGCCAAAAACATTCAGTACTTC. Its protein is CASSYWTGERIAKNIQYF.

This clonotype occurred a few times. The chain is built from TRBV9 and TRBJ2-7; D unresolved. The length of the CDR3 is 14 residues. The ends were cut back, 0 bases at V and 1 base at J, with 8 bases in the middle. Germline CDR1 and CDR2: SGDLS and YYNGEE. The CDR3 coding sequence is TGTGCCAGCAGCGTAGATCAGGAATCCTACGAGCAGTACTTC. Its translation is CASSVDQESYEQYF.

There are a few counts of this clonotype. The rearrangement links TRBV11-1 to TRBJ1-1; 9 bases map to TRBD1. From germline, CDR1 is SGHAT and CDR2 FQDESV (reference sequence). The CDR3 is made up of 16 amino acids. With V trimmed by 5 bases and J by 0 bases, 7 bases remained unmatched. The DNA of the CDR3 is TGTGCCAGCAGCGCAACCGGGACAGGGCTGAACACTGAAGCTTTCTTT. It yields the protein CASSATGTGLNTEAFF. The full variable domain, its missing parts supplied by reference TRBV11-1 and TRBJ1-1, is EAEVAQSPRYKITEKSQAVAFWCDPISGHATLYWYRQILGQGPELLVQFQDESVVDDSQLPKDRFSAERLKGVDSTLKIQPAELGDSAMYLCASSATGTGLNTEAFFGQGTRLTVV.